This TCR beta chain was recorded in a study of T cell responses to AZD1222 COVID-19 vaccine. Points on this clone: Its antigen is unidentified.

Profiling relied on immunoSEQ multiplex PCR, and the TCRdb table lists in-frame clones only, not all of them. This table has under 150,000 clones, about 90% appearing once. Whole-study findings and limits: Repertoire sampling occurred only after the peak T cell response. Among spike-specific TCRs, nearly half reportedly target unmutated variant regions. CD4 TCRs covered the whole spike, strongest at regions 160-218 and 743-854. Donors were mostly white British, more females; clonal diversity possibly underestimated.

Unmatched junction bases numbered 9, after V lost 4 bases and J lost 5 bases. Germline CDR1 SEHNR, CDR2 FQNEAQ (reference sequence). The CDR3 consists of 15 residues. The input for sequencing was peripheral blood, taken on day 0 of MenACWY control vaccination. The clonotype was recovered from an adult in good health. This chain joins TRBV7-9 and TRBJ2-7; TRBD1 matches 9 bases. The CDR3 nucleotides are TGTGCCAGCAGCTGGCCGGGACAGGGCAACGACGAGCAGTACTTC. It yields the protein CASSWPGQGNDEQYF.